This T cell receptor (beta chain) was retrieved from a study of T cell responses to AZD1222 COVID-19 vaccine. Method: immunoSEQ multiplex PCR; TCRdb's copy keeps in-frame clones and lacks some. The sample has more than 85,000 clones, nearly 90% seen once. From germline, CDR1 is LGHDT and CDR2 YNNKEL (reference sequence). Trimming removed 2 bases at V and 3 bases at J, with 10 bases between. The CDR3 length is 15 residues. Study conclusions and caveats: In a largely white British group with more females than males, clonal diversity was possibly underestimated. At baseline, just six AZD1222 recipients tested seropositive.

A remark on this clone: Its antigen is unknown.

The chain combines TRBV3-1 (or the pseudogene TRBV3-2) with TRBJ1-4; a weak D match, TRBD1 (6 bases). Sequenced material: peripheral blood, taken on day 0 of AZD1222 vaccination. This TCR was sampled from an adult in good health. In DNA form, the CDR3 reads TGTGCCAGCAGCCAAACAGGGATAGCTAATGAAAAACTGTTTTTT. It encodes CASSQTGIANEKLFF.